The 18 T cell receptor beta chains below were found in one sample sequenced in a study of vaccination and CD4 T cells after COVID-19. Their antigens remain unidentified. Indicated treatment: roughly nine-day PBMC culture with coronavirus spike peptide pools or control peptides (ViraFEST assay). Scientists ran DNA taken from cultured CD4+ T cells through the Oncomine TCR Beta short-read assay for sequencing. TCRdb itself ran the PCR reads through MiXCR, one entry per CDR3 protein. The sample yields about 20,000 distinct CDR3 sequences, 40% to 45% seen once. The sample in question was CD4+ T cells from blood, cultured in vitro, obtained after SARS-CoV-2 vaccination. These receptors were collected from a human donor who had recovered from COVID-19.

J is TRBJ2-7 and V is TRBV5-4; D might be TRBD2 (6 bases). Germline V gene lookup returns CDR1 SGHNT and CDR2 YYREEE (reference sequence). Trimming stripped 6 bases from V and 7 bases from J, with 17 bases between. The CDR3 extends over 13 amino acids. The CDR3 sequence is CASKSEGRGEQYF. The CDR3 nucleotides read TGTGCCAGCAAGTCGGAGGGCAGAGGGGAGCAGTACTTC.

The V and J genes are TRBV19 and TRBJ2-5, with no clear D. With 0 bases removed from V and 5 bases from J, the gap between germline ends came to 16 bases. In germline, CDR1 is LNHDA, CDR2 SQIVND (reference sequence). CDR3 length: 16 amino acids. CDR3 loop: CASSIDLPRSGETQYF. The CDR3 DNA is TGTGCCAGTAGTATAGATCTTCCGAGGTCAGGCGAGACCCAGTACTTC.

This clonotype occurred a few times. V gene TRBV6-1 combines with J gene TRBJ1-6; TRBD1 agrees at 9 bases. This CDR3 is built from 14 residues. Trimming removed 6 bases from V and 6 bases from J; junction bases left unmatched: 3. CDR1 is MNHNS and CDR2 is SASEGT in the germline V gene. CDR3 sequence (DNA): TGTGCCAGCAGCCTACAGGGGGCTAATTCACCCCTCCACTTT. It specifies CASSLQGANSPLHF.

J is TRBJ2-7 and V is TRBV28; possibly TRBD1 or TRBD2 for D (5 bases each). Trimming left V 11 bases short and J 5 bases short, with 13 bases between. Germline V gene lookup returns CDR1 MDHEN and CDR2 SYDVKM. The CDR3 is made up of 11 amino acids. CDR3 in amino acids: CAAGAAHEQYF. Here the CDR3 DNA reads TGTGCCGCCGGGGCAGCGCACGAGCAGTACTTC.

The gene calls are TRBV20-1 and TRBJ2-7; the match to TRBD1 covers 7 bases. V gave up 1 base and J gave up 5 bases; unmatched junction bases: 8. Germline V gives CDR1 DFQATT, CDR2 SNEGSKA (reference sequence). The CDR3 runs to 14 residues. The CDR3 nucleotides are TGCAGTGCTAGAGGACCACAGGGGTGGCACGAGCAGTACTTC. It specifies CSARGPQGWHEQYF.

DNA for the CDR3: TGTGCCAGCAGTTTCACCGGGGCGGGGGAGACCCAGTACTTC. Translating it yields CASSFTGAGETQYF. The gene calls are TRBV12-3 or TRBV12-4 and TRBJ2-5; D perhaps matches TRBD2 (6 bases). Trimming cost V 3 bases and J 5 bases, with 13 bases left between them. The CDR3 length is 14 residues.

The chain combines TRBV4-3 with TRBJ1-2, with D possibly TRBD1 on 5 matching bases. The CDR3 covers 16 residues. Germline lookup yields CDR1 LGHNA and CDR2 YSLEER. V was cut by 1 base and J by 3 bases, with 15 bases left in between. As DNA, the CDR3 is TGCGCCAGCAGCCAAGGGGGGTGGGGCGGGGACTATGGCTACACCTTC. Encoded protein: CASSQGGWGGDYGYTF.

This clonotype has only a few counts. The genes are TRBV20-1 and TRBJ2-3; 11 bases are shared with TRBD2. The CDR3 is made up of 15 amino acids. Germline-derived CDR1 and CDR2 are DFQATT and SNEGSKA (reference sequence). The J segment lost 0 bases and the V segment lost 6 bases, leaving 5 bases of the junction unmatched. CDR3: CSAASGGFSTDTQYF. The CDR3 DNA reads as TGCAGTGCAGCTAGCGGGGGGTTTAGCACAGATACGCAGTATTTT.

V gene TRBV6-2 or TRBV6-3 combines with J gene TRBJ2-5; 8 bases line up with TRBD1. The germline V gene has CDR1 MNHEY and CDR2 SVGEGT. The CDR3 loop spans 14 amino acids. After removal of 4 bases from V and 5 bases from J, the junction contained 6 bases not matched to a gene. Written as DNA, the CDR3 is TGTGCCAGCAGTTTCGGGACAGGAAGGGAGACCCAGTACTTC. Translation gives CASSFGTGRETQYF.

This clonotype was seen more than once but under ten times. The CDR3 bases are TGTGCCAGCAGCTTAGACAGTTCTAACTATGGCTACACCTTC. Translating gives CASSLDSSNYGYTF. V and J are TRBV7-3 and TRBJ1-2; a weak D match, TRBD1 (5 bases). V was trimmed by 2 bases and J by 0 bases, leaving 7 bases between them. Germline CDR1 and CDR2: SGHTA and FQGTGA. The CDR3 runs to 14 residues.

This clonotype was picked up a small number of times. The J gene is TRBJ2-5, the V gene TRBV12-3 or TRBV12-4, with a tentative D call TRBD1 (5 bases). Trimming removed 5 bases at V and 2 bases at J, with 15 bases between. The CDR3 totals 15 residues. CDR3 in amino acids: CASSRRSGYQETQYF. The CDR3 DNA sequence: TGTGCCAGCAGTCGTCGGTCAGGGTATCAAGAGACCCAGTACTTC.

This rearrangement joins TRBV6-5 to TRBJ2-7, with D perhaps matching TRBD2 (5 bases). V shed 0 bases and J shed 2 bases, with 11 bases lying between them. CDR3 length: 15 residues. Germline CDR1 reads MNHEY; CDR2 reads SVGAGI. The CDR3 loop reads CASSYSGLAAYEQYF. The CDR3 nucleotides are TGTGCCAGCAGTTACTCCGGCCTAGCTGCCTACGAGCAGTACTTC.

The J gene is TRBJ2-3, the V gene TRBV6-2 or TRBV6-3; weak D call: TRBD1 (5 bases). The CDR3 spans 17 residues. The ends were cut back, 6 bases at V and 9 bases at J, with 28 bases in the middle. Per the germline V gene, CDR1 is MNHEY and CDR2 is SVGEGT. The CDR3 loop is CASSPDSAFAQIRTQYF. Written as DNA, the CDR3 is TGTGCCAGCAGCCCCGACAGCGCCTTTGCGCAGATACGGACGCAGTATTTT.

The CDR3 here is CSAGMGHTIYF. CDR3 DNA: TGCAGTGCTGGAATGGGTCACACCATATATTTT. The rearrangement uses TRBV20-1 and TRBJ1-3; D ambiguous. The V and J ends lost 5 bases and 8 bases respectively, with 10 bases between them. The germline V gene has CDR1 DFQATT and CDR2 SNEGSKA (reference sequence). This CDR3 spans 11 amino acids.

The rearrangement uses TRBV6-1 and TRBJ1-2; a weak D match, TRBD1 (5 bases). The CDR3 has 14 residues. Germline CDR1 and CDR2: MNHNS and SASEGT. The V and J ends lost 4 bases and 0 bases respectively, with 9 bases between them. The CDR3 here is CASSGDGTNYGYTF. CDR3 in DNA: TGTGCCAGCAGTGGGGACGGAACTAACTATGGCTACACCTTC.

CDR3 nucleotides: TGCAGCGTTGTGGTACAGGGGGCCGCAGAGACCCAGTACTTC. Its protein product is CSVVVQGAAETQYF. This chain connects TRBV29-1 to TRBJ2-5; 9 bases are a match to TRBD1. Trimming removed 4 bases from V and 4 bases from J; junction bases left unmatched: 7. The CDR3 runs to 14 residues. CDR1 and CDR2 (germline): SQVTM, ANQGSEA. Supplemented by reference TRBV29-1 and TRBJ2-5, the full variable domain reads SAVISQKPSRDICQRGTSLTIQCQVDSQVTMMFWYRQQPGQSLTLIATANQGSEATYESGFVIDKFPISRPNLTFSTLTVSNMSPEDSSIYLCSVVVQGAAETQYFGPGTRLLVL.

The chain is built from TRBV2 and TRBJ2-2, with no clear D. This CDR3 contains 13 residues. In germline, CDR1 is SNHLY, CDR2 FYNNEI. Trimming pared 5 bases from V and 5 bases from J, leaving 9 bases between. DNA for the CDR3: TGTGCCAGCAGTCGAGAAGTTACCGGGGAGCTGTTTTTT. Its translation is CASSREVTGELFF.

V is TRBV5-6 and J is TRBJ1-6, with a tentative D call TRBD1 (5 bases). There are 12 residues in the CDR3. The germline V and J ends were trimmed by 3 bases and 10 bases, with 8 bases remaining between them. CDR1 SGHDT and CDR2 YYEEEE come from the germline V gene. The CDR3 reads CASSSWGSPLHF. Here the CDR3 DNA reads TGTGCCAGCAGCTCTTGGGGGTCACCCCTCCACTTT.